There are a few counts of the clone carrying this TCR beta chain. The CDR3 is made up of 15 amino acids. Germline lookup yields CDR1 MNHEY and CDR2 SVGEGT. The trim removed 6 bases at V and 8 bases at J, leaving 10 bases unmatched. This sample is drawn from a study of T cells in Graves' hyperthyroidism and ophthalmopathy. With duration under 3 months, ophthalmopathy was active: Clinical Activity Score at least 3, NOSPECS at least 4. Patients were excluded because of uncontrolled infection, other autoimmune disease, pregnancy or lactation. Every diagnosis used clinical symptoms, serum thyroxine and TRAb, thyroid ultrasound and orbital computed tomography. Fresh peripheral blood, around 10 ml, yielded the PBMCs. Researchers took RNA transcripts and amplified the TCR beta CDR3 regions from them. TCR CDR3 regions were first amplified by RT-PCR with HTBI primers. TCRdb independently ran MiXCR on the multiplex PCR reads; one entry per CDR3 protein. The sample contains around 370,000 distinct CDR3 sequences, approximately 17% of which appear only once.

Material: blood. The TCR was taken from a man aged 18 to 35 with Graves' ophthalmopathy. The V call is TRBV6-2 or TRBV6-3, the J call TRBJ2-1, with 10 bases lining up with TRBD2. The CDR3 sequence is CASRESSGGFYEQFF. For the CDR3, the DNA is TGTGCCAGCAGGGAATCTAGCGGGGGTTTCTATGAGCAGTTCTTC.